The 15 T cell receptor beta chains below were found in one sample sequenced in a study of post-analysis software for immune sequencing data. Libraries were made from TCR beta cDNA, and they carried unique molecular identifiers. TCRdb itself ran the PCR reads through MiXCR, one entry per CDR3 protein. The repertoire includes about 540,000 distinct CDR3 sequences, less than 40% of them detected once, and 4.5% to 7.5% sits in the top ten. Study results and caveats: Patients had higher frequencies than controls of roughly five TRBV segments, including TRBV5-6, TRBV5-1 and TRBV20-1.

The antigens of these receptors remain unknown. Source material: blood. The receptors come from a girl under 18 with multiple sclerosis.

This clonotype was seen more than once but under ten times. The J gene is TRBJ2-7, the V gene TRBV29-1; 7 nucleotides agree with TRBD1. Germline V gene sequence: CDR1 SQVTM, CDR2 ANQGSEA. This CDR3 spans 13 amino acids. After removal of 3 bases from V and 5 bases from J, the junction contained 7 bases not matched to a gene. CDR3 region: CSVESQGVDEQYF. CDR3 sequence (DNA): TGCAGCGTTGAGAGCCAGGGGGTCGACGAGCAGTACTTC.

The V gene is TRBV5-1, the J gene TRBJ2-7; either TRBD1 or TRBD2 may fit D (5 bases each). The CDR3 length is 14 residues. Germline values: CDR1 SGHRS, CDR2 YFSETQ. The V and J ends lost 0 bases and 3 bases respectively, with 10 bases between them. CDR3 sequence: CASSLAGTLYEQYF. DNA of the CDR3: TGCGCCAGCAGCTTGGCAGGGACCCTCTACGAGCAGTACTTC.

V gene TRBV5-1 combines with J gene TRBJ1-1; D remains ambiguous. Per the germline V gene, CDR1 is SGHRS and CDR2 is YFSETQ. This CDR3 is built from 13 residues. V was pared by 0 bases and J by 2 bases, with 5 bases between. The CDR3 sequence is CASSLAFNTEAFF. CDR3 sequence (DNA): TGCGCCAGCAGCTTGGCCTTTAACACTGAAGCTTTCTTT.

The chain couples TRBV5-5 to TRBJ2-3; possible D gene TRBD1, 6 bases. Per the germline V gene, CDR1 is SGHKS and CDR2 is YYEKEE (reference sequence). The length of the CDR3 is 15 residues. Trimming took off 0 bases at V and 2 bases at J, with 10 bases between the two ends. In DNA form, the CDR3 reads TGTGCCAGCAGCTTGGTGGGACATGACACAGATACGCAGTATTTT. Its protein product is CASSLVGHDTDTQYF.

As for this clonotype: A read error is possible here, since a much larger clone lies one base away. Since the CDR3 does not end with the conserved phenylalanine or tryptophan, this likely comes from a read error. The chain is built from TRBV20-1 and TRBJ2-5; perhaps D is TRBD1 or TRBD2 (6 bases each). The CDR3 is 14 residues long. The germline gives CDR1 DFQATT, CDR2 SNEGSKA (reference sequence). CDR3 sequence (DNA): TGCAGCTCTGTCGGCCGTAGGAGGGGGGAGACCCAGTACCTC. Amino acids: CSSVGRRRGETQYL.

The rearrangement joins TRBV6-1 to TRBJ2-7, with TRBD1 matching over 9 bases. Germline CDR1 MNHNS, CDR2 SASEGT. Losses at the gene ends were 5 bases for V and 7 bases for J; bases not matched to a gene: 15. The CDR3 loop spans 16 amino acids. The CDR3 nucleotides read TGTGCCAGCAGTTCCCGGGACAGGGTTTTGAACAATGAGCAGTACTTC. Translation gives CASSSRDRVLNNEQYF.

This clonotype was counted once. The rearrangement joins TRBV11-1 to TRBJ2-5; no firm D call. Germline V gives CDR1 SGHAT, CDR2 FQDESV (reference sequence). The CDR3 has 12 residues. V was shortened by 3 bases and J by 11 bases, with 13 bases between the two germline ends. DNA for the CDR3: TGTGCCAGCAGCTTCCACCCCTGGGTGCAGTACTTC. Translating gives CASSFHPWVQYF. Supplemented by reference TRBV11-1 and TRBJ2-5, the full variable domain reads EAEVAQSPRYKITEKSQAVAFWCDPISGHATLYWYRQILGQGPELLVQFQDESVVDDSQLPKDRFSAERLKGVDSTLKIQPAELGDSAMYLCASSFHPWVQYFGPGTRLLVL.

The CDR3 DNA is TGCGCCAGCAGACTAGGGGTTGATGGGGCCAACGTCCTGACTTTC. Translating it yields CASRLGVDGANVLTF. The V and J genes are TRBV5-1 and TRBJ2-6, with D perhaps given as TRBD1 or TRBD2 (5 bases each). V lost 5 bases and J lost 3, with 12 bases in between. The CDR3 has 15 amino acids. The germline CDR1 and CDR2 sequences are SGHRS and YFSETQ.

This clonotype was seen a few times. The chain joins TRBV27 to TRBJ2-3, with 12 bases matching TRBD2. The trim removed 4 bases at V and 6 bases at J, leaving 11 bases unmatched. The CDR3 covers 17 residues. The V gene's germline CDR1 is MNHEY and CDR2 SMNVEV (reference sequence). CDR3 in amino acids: CASSSRTSGTGVDTQYF. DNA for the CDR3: TGTGCCAGCAGTTCACGGACTAGCGGGACCGGGGTCGATACGCAGTATTTT.

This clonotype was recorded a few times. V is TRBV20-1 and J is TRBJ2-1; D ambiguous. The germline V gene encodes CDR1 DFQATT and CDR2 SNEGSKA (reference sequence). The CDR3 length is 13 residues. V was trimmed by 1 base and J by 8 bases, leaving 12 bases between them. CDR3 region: CSARGTPGDEQFF. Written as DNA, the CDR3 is TGCAGTGCTAGAGGCACCCCTGGCGATGAGCAGTTCTTC.

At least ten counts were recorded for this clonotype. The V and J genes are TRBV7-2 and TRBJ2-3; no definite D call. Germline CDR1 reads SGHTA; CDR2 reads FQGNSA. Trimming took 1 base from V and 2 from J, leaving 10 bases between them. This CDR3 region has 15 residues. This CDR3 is CASSLVGAVTDTQYF. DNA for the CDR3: TGTGCCAGCAGCTTAGTAGGAGCTGTCACAGATACGCAGTATTTT.

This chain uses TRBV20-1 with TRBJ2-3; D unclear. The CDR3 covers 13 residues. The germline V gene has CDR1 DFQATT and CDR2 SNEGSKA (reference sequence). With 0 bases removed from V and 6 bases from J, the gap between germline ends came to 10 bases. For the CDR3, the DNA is TGCAGTGCTAGAGAACCGGCGAGGGATACGCAGTATTTT. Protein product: CSAREPARDTQYF.

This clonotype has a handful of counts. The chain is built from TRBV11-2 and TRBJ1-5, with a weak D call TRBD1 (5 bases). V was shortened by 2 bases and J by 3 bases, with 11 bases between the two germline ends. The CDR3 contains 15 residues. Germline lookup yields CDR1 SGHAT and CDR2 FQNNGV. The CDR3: CASSLRGMPNQPQHF. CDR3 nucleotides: TGTGCCAGCAGCTTAAGGGGAATGCCCAATCAGCCCCAGCATTTT.

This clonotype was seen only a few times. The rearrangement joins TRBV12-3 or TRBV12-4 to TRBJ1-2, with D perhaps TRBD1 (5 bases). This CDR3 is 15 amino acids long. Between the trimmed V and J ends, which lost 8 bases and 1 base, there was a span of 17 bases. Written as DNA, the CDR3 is TGTGCCAGCCTACCAGGCGGGACTCTTAACTATGGCTACACCTTC. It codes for CASLPGGTLNYGYTF.

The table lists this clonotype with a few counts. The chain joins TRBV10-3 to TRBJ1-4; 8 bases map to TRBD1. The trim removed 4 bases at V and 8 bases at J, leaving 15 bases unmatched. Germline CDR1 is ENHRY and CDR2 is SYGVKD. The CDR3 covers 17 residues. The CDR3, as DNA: TGTGCCATCAGTGTGGGGCAGGGGGCCGTTCACAGGGAAAAACTGTTTTTT. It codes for CAISVGQGAVHREKLFF.